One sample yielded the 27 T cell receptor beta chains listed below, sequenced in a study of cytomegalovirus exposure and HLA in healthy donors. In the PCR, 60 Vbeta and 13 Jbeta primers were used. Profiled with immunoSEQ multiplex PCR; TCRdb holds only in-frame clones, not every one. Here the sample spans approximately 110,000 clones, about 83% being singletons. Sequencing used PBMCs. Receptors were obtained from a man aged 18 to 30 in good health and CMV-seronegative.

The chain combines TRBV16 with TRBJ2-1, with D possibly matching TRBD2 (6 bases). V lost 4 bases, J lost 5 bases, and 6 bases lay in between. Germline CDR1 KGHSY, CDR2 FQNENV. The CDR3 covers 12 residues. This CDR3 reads CASSPSDNEQFF. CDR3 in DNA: TGTGCCAGCAGCCCTAGCGACAATGAGCAGTTCTTC.

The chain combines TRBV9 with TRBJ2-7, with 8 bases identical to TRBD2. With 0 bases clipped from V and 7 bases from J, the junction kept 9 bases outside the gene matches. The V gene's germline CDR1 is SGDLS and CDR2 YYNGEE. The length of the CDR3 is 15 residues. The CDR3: CASSVDIAGSREQYF. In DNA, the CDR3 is TGTGCCAGCAGCGTAGACATAGCGGGATCACGGGAGCAGTACTTC.

The CDR3 DNA sequence: TGCGCCAGCAGCCCTCAGGACAGGTCTGGGGAGACCCAGTACTTC. This translates into CASSPQDRSGETQYF. V gene TRBV4-3 combines with J gene TRBJ2-5, with TRBD1 matching 7 bases. The V and J ends lost 4 bases and 5 bases, in that order; junction bases with no gene match: 10. Germline V gives CDR1 LGHNA, CDR2 YSLEER. The CDR3 contains 15 residues.

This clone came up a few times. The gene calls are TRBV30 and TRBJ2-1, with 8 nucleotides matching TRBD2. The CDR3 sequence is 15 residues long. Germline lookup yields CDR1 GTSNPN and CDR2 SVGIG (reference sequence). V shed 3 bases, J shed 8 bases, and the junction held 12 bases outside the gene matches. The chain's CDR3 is CAWSVAGRPSDEQFF. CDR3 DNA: TGTGCCTGGAGCGTAGCGGGAAGACCAAGCGATGAGCAGTTCTTC.

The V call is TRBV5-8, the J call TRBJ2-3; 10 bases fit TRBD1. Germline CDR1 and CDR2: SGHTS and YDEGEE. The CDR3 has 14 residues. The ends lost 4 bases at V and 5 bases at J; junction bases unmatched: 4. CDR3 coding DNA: TGTGCCAGCAGCCACGGACAGGGGGTAGATACGCAGTATTTT. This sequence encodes CASSHGQGVDTQYF.

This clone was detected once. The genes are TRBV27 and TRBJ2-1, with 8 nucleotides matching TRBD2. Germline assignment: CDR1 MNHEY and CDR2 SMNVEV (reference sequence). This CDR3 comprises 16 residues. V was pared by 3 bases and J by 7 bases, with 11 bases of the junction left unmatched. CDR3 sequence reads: CASSFRPGLVTNEQFF. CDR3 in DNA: TGTGCCAGCAGTTTCCGCCCGGGACTAGTAACAAATGAGCAGTTCTTC.

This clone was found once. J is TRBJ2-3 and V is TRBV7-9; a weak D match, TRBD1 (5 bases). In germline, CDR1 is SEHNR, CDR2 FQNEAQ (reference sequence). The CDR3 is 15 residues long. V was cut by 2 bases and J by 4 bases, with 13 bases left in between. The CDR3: CASSLLGARPDTQYF. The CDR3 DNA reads TGTGCCAGCAGCTTACTTGGGGCCAGACCAGATACGCAGTATTTT.

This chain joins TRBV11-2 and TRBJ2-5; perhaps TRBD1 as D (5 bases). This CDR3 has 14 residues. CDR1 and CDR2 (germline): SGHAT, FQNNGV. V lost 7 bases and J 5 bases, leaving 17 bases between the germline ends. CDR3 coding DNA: TGTGCCAGCATCCCCCAGGGTGGTGGGGAGACCCAGTACTTC. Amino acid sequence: CASIPQGGGETQYF.

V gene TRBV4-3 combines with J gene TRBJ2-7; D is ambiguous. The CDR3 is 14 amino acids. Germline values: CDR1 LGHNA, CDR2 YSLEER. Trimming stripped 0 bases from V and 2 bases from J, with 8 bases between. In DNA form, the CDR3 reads TGCGCCAGCAGCCAAGATCCAGTAACCTACGAGCAGTACTTC. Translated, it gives CASSQDPVTYEQYF.

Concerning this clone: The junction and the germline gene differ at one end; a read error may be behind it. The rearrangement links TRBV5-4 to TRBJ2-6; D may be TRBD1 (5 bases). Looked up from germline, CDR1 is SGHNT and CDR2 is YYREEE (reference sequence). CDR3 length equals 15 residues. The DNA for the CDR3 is TGTGCCAGCAGCGAAAAACGCTCTGGGGCCAACGCCCTGACTTTC. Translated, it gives CASSEKRSGANALTF.

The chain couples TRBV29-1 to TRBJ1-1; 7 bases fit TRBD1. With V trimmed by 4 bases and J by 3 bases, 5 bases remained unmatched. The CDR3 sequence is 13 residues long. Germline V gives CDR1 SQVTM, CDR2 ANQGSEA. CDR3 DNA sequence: TGCAGCGTTGTACAGGGGCCCTACACTGAAGCTTTCTTT. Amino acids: CSVVQGPYTEAFF.

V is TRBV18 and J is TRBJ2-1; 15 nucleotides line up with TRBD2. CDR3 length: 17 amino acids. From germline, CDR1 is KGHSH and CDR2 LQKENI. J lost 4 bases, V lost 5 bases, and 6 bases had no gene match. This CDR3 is CASSTGLAGGRYNEQFF. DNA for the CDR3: TGTGCCAGCTCAACCGGACTAGCGGGAGGGCGTTACAATGAGCAGTTCTTC.

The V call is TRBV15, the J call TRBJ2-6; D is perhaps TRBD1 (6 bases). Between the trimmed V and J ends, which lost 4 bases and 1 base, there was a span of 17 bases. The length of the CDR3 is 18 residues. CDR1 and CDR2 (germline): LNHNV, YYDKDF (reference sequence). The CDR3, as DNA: TGTGCCACCAGCATTTCCCGGGACATTTCATCTGGGGCCAACGTCCTGACTTTC. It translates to CATSISRDISSGANVLTF.

CDR3 region: CASSLLWASNTEAFF. Written as DNA, the CDR3 is TGTGCCAGCAGCTTGCTCTGGGCCTCGAACACTGAAGCTTTCTTT. V and J are TRBV7-2 and TRBJ1-1; D is unresolved. V lost 3 bases and J lost 1, with 12 bases in between. CDR3 size: 15 residues. The V gene's germline CDR1 is SGHTA and CDR2 FQGNSA.

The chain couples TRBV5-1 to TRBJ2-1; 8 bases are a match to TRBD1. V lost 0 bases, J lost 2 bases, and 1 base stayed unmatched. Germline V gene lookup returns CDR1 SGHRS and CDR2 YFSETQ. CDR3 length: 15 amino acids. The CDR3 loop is CASSLGQGPYNEQFF. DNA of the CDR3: TGCGCCAGCAGCTTGGGACAGGGGCCCTACAATGAGCAGTTCTTC.

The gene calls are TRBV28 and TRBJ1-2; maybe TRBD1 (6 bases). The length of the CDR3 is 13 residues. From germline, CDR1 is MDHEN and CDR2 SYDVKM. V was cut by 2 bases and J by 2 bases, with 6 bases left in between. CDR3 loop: CASSLQGNYGYTF. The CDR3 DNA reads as TGTGCCAGCAGTTTACAGGGGAACTATGGCTACACCTTC.

In DNA, the CDR3 is TGTGCCAGCAGCGTCAAGGGGGCACCTAATGAAAAACTGTTTTTT. Its protein is CASSVKGAPNEKLFF. The chain combines TRBV9 with TRBJ1-4, with 7 bases identical to TRBD1. With V trimmed by 2 bases and J by 3 bases, 4 bases remained unmatched. This CDR3 is 15 amino acids long. Per germline, CDR1 SGDLS and CDR2 YYNGEE.

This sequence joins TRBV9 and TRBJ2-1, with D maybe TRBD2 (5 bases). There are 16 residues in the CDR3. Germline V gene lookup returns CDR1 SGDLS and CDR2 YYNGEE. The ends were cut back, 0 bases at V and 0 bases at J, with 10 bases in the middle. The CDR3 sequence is CASSVDLGSSYNEQFF. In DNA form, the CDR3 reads TGTGCCAGCAGCGTAGATTTGGGGAGCTCCTACAATGAGCAGTTCTTC. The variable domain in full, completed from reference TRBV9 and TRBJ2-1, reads DSGVTQTPKHLITATGQRVTLRCSPRSGDLSVYWYQQSLDQGLQFLIQYYNGEERAKGNILERFSAQQFPDLHSELNLSSLELGDSALYFCASSVDLGSSYNEQFFGPGTRLTVL.

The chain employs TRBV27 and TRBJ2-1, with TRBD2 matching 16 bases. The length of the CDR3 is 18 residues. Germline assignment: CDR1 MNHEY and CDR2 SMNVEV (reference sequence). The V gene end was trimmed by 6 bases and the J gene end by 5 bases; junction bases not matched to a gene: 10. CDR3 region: CASSRPGLAGGPHNEQFF. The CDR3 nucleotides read TGTGCCAGCAGCCGTCCGGGACTAGCGGGAGGGCCCCACAATGAGCAGTTCTTC.

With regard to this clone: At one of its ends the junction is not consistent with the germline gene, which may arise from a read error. CDR3 protein: CSSSWTVDEQYF. CDR3 DNA: TGTTCCAGCAGCTGGACAGTCGACGAGCAGTACTTC. The V call is TRBV7-9, the J call TRBJ2-7; D possibly corresponds to TRBD1 (6 bases). Germline-derived CDR1 and CDR2 are SEHNR and FQNEAQ (reference sequence). The CDR3 consists of 12 residues. The full variable domain, its missing parts supplied by reference TRBV7-9 and TRBJ2-7, is DTGVSQNPRHKITKRGQNVTFRCDPISEHNRLYWYRQTLGQGPEFLTYFQNEAQLEKSRLLSDRFSAERPKGSFSTLEIQRTEQGDSAMYLCSSSWTVDEQYFGPGTRLTVT.

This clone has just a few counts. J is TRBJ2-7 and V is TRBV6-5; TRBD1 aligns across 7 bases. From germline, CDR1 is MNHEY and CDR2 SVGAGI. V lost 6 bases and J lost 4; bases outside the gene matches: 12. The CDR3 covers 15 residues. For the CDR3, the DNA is TGTGCCAGCAGCCGAACAGGGGACCCGTCTTACGAGCAGTACTTC. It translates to CASSRTGDPSYEQYF.

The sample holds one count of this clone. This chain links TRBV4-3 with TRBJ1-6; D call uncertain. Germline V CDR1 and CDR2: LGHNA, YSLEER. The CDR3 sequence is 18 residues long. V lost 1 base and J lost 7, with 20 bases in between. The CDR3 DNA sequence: TGCGCCAGCAGCCAAGTAAAGATAGGACTGCACCTCAATTCACCCCTCCACTTT. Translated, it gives CASSQVKIGLHLNSPLHF.

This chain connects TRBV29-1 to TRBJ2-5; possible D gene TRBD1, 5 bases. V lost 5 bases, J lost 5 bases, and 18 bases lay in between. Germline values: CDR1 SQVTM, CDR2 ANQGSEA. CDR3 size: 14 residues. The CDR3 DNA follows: TGCAGCGTTACAGGCCTTGCAGTTCGGGAGACCCAGTACTTC. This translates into CSVTGLAVRETQYF.

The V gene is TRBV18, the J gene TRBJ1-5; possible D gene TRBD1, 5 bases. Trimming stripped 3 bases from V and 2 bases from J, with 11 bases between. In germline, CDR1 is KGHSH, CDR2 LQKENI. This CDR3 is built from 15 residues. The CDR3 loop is CASSPGGRGNQPQHF. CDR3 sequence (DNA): TGTGCCAGCTCACCGGGGGGAAGGGGCAATCAGCCCCAGCATTTT.

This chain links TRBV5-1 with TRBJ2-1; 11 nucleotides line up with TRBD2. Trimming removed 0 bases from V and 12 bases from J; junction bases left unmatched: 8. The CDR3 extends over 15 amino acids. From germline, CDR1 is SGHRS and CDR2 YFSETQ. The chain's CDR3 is CASSLEGGLAEGQFF. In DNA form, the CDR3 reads TGCGCCAGCAGCTTGGAGGGGGGACTAGCGGAGGGGCAGTTCTTC. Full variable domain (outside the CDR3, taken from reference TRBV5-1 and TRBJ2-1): KAGVTQTPRYLIKTRGQQVTLSCSPISGHRSVSWYQQTPGQGLQFLFEYFSETQRNKGNFPGRFSGRQFSNSRSEMNVSTLELGDSALYLCASSLEGGLAEGQFFGPGTRLTVL.

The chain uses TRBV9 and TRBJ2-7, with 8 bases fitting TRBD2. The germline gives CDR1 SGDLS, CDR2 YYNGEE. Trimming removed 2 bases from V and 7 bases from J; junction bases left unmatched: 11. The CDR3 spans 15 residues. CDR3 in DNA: TGTGCCAGCAGCGTTAGCGGGGCTAACTATGGGGAGCAGTACTTC. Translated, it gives CASSVSGANYGEQYF.

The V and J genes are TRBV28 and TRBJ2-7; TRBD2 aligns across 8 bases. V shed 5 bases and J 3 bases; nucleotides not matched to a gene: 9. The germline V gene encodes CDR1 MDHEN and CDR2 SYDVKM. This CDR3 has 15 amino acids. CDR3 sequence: CASSPAPGLGYEQYF. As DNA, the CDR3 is TGTGCCAGCAGTCCCGCACCGGGACTAGGCTACGAGCAGTACTTC. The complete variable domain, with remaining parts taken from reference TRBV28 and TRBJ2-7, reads DVKVTQSSRYLVKRTGEKVFLECVQDMDHENMFWYRQDPGLGLRLIYFSYDVKMKEKGDIPEGYSVSREKKERFSLILESASTNQTSMYLCASSPAPGLGYEQYFGPGTRLTVT.